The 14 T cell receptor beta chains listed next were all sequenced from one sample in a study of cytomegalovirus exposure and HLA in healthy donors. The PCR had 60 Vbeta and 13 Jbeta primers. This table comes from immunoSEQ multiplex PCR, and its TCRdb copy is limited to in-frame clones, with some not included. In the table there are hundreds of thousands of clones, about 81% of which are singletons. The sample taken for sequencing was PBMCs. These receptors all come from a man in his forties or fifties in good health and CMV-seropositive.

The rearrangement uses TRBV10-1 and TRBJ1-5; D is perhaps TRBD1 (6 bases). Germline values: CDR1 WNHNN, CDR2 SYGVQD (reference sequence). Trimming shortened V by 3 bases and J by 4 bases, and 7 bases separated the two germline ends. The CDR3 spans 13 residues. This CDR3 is CASSETGNQPQHF. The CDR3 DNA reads TGCGCCAGCAGTGAAACAGGGAATCAGCCCCAGCATTTT.

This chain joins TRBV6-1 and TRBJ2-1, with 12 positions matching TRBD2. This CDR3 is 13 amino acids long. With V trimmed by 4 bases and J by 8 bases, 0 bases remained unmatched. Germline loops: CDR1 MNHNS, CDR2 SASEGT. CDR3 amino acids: CASSGLAGDEQFF. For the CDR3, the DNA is TGTGCCAGCAGTGGACTAGCGGGAGATGAGCAGTTCTTC.

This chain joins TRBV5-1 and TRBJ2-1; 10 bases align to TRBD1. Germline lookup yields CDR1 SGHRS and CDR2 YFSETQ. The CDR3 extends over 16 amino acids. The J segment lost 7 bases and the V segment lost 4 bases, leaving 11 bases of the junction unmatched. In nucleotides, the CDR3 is TGCGCCAGCAGCCTATTCGGGACAGGGGAATTTAATGAGCAGTTCTTC. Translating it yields CASSLFGTGEFNEQFF.

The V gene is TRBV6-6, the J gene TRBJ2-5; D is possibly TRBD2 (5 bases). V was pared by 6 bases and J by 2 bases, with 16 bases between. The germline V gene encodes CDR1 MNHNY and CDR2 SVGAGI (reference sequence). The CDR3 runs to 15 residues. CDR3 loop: CASSYLSGRQETQYF. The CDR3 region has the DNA TGTGCCAGCAGCTACCTAAGCGGCAGACAAGAGACCCAGTACTTC.

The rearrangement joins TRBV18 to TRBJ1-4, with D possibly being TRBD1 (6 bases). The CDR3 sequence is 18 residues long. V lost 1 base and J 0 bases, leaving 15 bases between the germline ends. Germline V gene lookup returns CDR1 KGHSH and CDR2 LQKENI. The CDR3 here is CASSPRIGQRATNEKLFF. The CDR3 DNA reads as TGTGCCAGCTCACCACGAATTGGACAGCGAGCAACTAATGAAAAACTGTTTTTT.

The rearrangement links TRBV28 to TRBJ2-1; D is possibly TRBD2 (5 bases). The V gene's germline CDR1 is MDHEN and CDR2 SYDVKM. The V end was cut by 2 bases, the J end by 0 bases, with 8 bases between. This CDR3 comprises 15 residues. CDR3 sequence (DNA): TGTGCCAGCAGTTTACCGGGAAACTCCTACAATGAGCAGTTCTTC. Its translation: CASSLPGNSYNEQFF.

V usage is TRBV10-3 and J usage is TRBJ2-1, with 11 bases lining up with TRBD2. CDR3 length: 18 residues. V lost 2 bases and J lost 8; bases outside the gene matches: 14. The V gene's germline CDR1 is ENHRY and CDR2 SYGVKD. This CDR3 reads CAISENLELAGVAHEQFF. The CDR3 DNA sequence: TGTGCCATCAGTGAGAATCTGGAACTAGCGGGAGTGGCCCATGAGCAGTTCTTC.

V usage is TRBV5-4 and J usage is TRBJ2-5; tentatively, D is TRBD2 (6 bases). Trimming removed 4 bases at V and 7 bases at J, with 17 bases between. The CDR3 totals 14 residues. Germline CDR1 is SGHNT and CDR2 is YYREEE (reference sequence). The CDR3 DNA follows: TGTGCCAGCAGCACCTCGACGGGACTGGGGACCCAGTACTTC. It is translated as CASSTSTGLGTQYF. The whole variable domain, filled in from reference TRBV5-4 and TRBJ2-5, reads ETGVTQSPTHLIKTRGQQVTLRCSSQSGHNTVSWYQQALGQGPQFIFQYYREEENGRGNFPPRFSGLQFPNYSSELNVNALELDDSALYLCASSTSTGLGTQYFGPGTRLLVL.

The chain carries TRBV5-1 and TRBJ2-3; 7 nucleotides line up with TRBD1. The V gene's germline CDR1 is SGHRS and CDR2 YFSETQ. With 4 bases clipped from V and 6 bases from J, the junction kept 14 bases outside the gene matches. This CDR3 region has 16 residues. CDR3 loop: CASSIDRASSGDTQYF. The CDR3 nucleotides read TGCGCCAGCAGCATCGACAGGGCCTCCTCGGGGGATACGCAGTATTTT.

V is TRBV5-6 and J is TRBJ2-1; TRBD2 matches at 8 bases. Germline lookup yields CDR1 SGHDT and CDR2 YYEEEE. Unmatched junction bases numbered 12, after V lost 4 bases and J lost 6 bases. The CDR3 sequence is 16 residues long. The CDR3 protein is CASSLPGLAGPNEQFF. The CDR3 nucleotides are TGTGCCAGCAGCCTACCGGGGCTAGCGGGCCCCAATGAGCAGTTCTTC.

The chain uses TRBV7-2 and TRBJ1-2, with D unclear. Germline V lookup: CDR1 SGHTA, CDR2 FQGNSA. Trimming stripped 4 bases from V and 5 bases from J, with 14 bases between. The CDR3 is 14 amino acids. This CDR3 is CASSSDSVRYGYTF. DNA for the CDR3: TGTGCCAGCAGCTCGGACTCGGTACGGTATGGCTACACCTTC.

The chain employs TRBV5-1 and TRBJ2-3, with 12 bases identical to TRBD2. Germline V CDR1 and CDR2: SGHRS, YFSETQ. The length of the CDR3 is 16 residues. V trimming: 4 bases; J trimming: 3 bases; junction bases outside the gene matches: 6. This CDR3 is CASSGRTSGETDTQYF. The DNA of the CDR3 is TGCGCCAGCAGCGGAAGGACTAGCGGGGAAACAGATACGCAGTATTTT. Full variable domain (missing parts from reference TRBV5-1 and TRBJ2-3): KAGVTQTPRYLIKTRGQQVTLSCSPISGHRSVSWYQQTPGQGLQFLFEYFSETQRNKGNFPGRFSGRQFSNSRSEMNVSTLELGDSALYLCASSGRTSGETDTQYFGPGTRLTVL.

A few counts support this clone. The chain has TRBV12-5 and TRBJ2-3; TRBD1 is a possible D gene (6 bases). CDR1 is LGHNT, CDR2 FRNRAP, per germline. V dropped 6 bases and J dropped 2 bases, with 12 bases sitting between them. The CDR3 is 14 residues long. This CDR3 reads CASGTGDITDTQYF. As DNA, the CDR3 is TGTGCTAGTGGGACAGGAGACATCACAGATACGCAGTATTTT.

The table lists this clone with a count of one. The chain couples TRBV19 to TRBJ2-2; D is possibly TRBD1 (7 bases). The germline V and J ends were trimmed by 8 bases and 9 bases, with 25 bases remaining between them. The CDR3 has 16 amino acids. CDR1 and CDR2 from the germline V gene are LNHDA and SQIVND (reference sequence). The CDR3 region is CASSLPQGGIARELFF. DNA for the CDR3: TGTGCCAGTTCTCTACCTCAGGGGGGCATAGCTCGGGAGCTGTTTTTT.